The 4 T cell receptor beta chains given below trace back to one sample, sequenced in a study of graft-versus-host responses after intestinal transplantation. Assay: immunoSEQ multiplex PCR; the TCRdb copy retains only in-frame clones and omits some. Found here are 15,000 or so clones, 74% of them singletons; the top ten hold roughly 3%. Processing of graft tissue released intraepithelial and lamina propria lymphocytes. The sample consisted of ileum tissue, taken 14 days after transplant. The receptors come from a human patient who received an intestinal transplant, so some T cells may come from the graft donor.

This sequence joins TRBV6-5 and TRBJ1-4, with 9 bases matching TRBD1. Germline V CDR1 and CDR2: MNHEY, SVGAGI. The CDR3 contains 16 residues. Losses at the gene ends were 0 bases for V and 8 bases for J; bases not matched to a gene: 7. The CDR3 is CASSYSRGQGTEKLFF. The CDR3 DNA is TGTGCCAGCAGTTACTCGCGAGGACAGGGGACGGAAAAACTGTTTTTT.

CDR3 nucleotides: TGCAGCGTGAGGGGCGGGGAGGGCTACACCTTC. Residues: CSVRGGEGYTF. This chain uses TRBV29-1 with TRBJ1-2; a weak D match, TRBD1 (5 bases). This CDR3 contains 11 residues. Germline values: CDR1 SQVTM, CDR2 ANQGSEA. Trimming pared 6 bases from V and 8 bases from J, leaving 13 bases between.

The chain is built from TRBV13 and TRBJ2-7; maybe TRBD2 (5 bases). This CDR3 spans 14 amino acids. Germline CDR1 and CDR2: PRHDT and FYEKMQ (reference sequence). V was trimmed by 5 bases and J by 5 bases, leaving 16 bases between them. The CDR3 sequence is CASSQSLAVNEQYF. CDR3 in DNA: TGTGCCAGCAGCCAATCGCTAGCCGTTAACGAGCAGTACTTC.

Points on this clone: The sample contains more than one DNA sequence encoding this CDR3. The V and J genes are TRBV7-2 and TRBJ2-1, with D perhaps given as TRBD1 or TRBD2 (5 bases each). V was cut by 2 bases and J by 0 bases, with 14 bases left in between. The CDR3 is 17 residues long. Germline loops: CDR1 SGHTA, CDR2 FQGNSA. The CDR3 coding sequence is TGTGCCAGCAGCTTATGGGGCGGGCCTAGCTCCTACAATGAGCAGTTCTTC. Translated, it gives CASSLWGGPSSYNEQFF.